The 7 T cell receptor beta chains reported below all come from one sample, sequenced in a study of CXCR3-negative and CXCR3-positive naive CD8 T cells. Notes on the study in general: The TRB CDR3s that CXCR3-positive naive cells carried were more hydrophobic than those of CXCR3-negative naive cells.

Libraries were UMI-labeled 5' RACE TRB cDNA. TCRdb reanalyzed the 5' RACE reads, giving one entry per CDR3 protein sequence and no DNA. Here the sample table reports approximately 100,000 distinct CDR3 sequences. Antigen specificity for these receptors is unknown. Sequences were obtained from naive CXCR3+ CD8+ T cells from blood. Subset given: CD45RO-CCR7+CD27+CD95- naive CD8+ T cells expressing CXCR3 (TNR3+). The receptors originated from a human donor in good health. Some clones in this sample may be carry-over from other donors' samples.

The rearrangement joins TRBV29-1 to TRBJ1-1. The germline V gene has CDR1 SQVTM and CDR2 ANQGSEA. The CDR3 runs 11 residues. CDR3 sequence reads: CSVDGVTEAFF.

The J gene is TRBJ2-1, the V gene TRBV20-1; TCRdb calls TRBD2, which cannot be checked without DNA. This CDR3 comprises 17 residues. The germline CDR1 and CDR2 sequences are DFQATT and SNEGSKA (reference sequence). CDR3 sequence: CSASGLAGGPSGHEQFF.

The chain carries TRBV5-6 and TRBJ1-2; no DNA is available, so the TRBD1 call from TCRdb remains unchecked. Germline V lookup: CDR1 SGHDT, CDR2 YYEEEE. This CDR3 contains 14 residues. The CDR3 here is CASSQLGTDYGYTF.

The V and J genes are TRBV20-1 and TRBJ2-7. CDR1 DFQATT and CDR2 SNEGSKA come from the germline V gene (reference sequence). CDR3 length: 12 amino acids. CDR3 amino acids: CSARTAAYEQYF.

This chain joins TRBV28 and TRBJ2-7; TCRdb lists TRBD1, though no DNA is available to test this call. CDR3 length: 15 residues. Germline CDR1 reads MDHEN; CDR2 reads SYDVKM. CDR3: CASSLLGGTSYEQHF.

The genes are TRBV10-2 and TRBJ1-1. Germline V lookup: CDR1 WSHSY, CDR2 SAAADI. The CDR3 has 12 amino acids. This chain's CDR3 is CASSLENTEAFF.

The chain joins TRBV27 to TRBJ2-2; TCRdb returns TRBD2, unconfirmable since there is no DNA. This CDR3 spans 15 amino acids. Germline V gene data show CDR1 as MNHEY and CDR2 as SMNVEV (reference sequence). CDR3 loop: CASSGRDRNTGELFF.